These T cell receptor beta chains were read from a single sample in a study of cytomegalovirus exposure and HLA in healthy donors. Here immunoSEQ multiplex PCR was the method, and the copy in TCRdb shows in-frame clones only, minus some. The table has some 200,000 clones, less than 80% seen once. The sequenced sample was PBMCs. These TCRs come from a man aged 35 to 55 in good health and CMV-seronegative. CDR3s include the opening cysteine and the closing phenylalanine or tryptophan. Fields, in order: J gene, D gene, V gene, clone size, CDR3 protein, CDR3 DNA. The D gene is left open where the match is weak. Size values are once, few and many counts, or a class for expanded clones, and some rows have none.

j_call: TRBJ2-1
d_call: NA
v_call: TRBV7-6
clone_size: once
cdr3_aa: CASSLAQGGMGNEQFF
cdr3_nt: TGTGCCAGCAGCTTAGCGCAGGGTGGGATGGGCAATGAGCAGTTCTTC

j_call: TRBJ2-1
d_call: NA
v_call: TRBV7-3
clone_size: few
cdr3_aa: CASSSFASSYNEQFF
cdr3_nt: TGTGCCAGCAGCTCGTTCGCGTCTAGTTACAATGAGCAGTTCTTC

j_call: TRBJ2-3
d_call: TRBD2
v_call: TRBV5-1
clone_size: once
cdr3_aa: CASSSTSDSTDTQYF
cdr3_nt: TGCGCCAGCAGCTCCACTAGCGACAGCACAGATACGCAGTATTTT

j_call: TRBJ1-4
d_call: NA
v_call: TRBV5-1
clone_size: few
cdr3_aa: CASSLLAGNNEKLFF
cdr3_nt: TGCGCCAGCAGCTTGTTGGCAGGGAATAATGAAAAACTGTTTTTT

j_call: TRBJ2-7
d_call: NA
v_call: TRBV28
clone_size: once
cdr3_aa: CASRAQGTEQYF
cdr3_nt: TGTGCCAGCAGGGCGCAGGGGACCGAGCAATACTTC

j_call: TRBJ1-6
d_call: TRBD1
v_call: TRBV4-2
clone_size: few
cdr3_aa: CASSGRGDRGPQDSPLHF
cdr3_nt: TGTGCCAGCAGCGGAAGGGGAGACAGGGGTCCCCAGGATTCACCCCTCCACTTT

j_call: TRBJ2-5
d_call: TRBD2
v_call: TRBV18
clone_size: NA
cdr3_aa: CASSPAGGETQYF
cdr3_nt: TGTGCCAGCTCACCAGCGGGAGGAGAGACCCAGTACTTC

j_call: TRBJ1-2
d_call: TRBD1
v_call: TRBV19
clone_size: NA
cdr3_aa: CASGTGYGYTF
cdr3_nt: TGTGCCAGTGGGACAGGTTATGGCTACACCTTC

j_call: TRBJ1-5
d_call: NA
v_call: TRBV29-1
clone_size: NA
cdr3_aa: CSVAEGLLGNQPQHF
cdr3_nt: TGCAGCGTGGCTGAGGGACTGTTGGGCAATCAGCCCCAGCATTTT

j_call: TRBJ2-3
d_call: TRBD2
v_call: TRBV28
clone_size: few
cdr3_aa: CASRGSGKKADTQYF
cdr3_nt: TGTGCCAGCAGGGGAAGCGGGAAGAAGGCAGATACGCAGTATTTT

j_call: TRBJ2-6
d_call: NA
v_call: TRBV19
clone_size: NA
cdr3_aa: CASSIDLGVSGANVLTF
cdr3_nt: TGTGCCAGTAGTATAGATCTCGGGGTGTCTGGGGCCAACGTCCTGACTTTC

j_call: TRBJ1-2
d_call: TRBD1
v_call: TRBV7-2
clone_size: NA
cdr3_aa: CASSLGADRGLGYTF
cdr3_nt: TGTGCCAGCAGCTTAGGGGCGGACAGGGGGCTGGGCTACACCTTC

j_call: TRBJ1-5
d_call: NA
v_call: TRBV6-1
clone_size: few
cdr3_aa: CASRGVGGNEPQHF
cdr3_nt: TGTGCCAGCAGGGGGGTAGGGGGAAATGAGCCCCAGCATTTT

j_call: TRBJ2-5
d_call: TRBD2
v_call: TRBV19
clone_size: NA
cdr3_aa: CATYVLLAGQETQYF
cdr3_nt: TGTGCCACCTATGTTTTACTAGCGGGACAAGAGACCCAGTACTTC

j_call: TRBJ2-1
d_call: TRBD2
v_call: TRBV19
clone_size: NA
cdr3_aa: CASSMGTSGNSYNEQFF
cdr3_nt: TGTGCCAGTAGTATGGGGACTAGCGGGAATAGCTACAATGAGCAGTTCTTC

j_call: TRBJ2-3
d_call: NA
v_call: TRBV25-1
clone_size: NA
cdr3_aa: CASRRGSDTQYF
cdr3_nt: TGTGCCAGCAGGCGGGGATCAGATACGCAGTATTTT

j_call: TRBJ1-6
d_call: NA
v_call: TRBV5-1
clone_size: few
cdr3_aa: CASSNSGALNSPLHF
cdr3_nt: TGCGCCAGCAGCAACAGCGGGGCCCTTAATTCACCCCTCCACTTT

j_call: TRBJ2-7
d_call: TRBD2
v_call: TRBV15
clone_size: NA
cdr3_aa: CATSRDVTSGRGEQYF
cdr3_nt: TGTGCCACCAGCAGAGATGTGACTAGCGGGAGAGGCGAGCAGTACTTC

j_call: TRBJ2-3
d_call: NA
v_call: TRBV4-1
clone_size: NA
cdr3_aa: CASSQDRTSTDTQYF
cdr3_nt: TGCGCCAGCAGCCAAGATCGAACTAGCACAGATACGCAGTATTTT

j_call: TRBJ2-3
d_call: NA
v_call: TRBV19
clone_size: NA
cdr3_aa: CASTYHGDTDTQYF
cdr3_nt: TGTGCCAGTACCTATCATGGAGACACAGATACGCAGTATTTT

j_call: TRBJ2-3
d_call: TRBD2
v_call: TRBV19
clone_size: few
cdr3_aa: CASTRQGLGNTDTQYF
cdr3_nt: TGTGCCAGTACTCGCCAGGGACTAGGAAACACAGATACGCAGTATTTT

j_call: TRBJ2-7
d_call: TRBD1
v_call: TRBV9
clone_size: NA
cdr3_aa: CASSPAGQAAYEQYF
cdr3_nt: TGTGCCAGCAGCCCCGCGGGACAGGCTGCATACGAGCAGTACTTC

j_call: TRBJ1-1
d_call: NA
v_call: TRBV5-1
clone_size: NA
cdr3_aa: CASSLVGGPNTEAFF
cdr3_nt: TGCGCCAGCAGCTTGGTCGGGGGGCCGAACACTGAAGCTTTCTTT

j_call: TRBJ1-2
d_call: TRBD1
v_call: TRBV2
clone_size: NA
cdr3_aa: CASGTDENYGYTF
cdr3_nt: TGTGCCAGTGGGACAGACGAAAACTATGGCTACACCTTC

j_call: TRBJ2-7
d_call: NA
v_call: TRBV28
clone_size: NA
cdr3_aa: CASSSPYEQYF
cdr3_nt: TGTGCCAGCAGTTCCCCCTACGAGCAGTACTTC

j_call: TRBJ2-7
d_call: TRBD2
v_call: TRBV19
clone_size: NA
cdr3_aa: CASSIRREGYEQYF
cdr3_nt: TGTGCCAGTAGTATTCGGCGGGAGGGGTACGAGCAGTACTTC

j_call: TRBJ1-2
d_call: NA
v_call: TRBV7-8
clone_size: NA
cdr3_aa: CASRPDRLYGYTF
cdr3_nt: TGTGCCAGCAGACCCGACCGACTCTATGGCTACACCTTC

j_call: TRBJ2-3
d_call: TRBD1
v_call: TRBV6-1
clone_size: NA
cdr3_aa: CASSRGQGRTDTQYF
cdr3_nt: TGTGCCAGCAGCCGGGGACAGGGAAGGACAGATACGCAGTATTTT

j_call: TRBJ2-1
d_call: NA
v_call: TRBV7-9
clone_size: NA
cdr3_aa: CSSSLRTVLGNEQFF
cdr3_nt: TGTTCCAGCAGCCTAAGGACAGTTCTGGGGAATGAGCAGTTCTTC

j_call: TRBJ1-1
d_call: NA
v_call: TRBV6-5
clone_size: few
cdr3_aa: CASTGDLNTEAFF
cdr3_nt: TGTGCCAGCACAGGGGATCTGAACACTGAAGCTTTCTTT

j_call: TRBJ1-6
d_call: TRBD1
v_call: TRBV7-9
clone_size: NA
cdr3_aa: CASSQMTGSGSPLHF
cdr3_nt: TGTGCCAGCAGCCAGATGACAGGGTCAGGGTCACCCCTCCACTTT

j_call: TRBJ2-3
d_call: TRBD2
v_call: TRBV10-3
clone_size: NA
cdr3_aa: CATDSGTKDTQYF
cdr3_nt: TGTGCCACCGATTCCGGGACTAAAGATACGCAGTATTTT

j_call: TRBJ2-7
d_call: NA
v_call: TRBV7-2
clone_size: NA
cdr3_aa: CASSARGGGYYEQYF
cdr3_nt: TGTGCCAGCAGCGCCCGGGGCGGGGGCTACTACGAGCAGTACTTC

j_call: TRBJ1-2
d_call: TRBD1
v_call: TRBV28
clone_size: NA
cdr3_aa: CASSLARQGASNGYTF
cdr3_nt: TGTGCCAGCAGTTTAGCCCGACAGGGGGCCAGTAATGGCTACACCTTC

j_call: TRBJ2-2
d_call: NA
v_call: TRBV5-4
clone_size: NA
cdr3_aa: CASSLGGNTGELFF
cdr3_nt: TGTGCCAGCAGCTTGGGAGGGAACACCGGGGAGCTGTTTTTT

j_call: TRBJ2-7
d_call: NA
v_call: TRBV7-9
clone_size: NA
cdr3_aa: CASSLGWGDQYF
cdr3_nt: TGTGCCAGCAGCTTAGGGTGGGGGGACCAGTACTTC

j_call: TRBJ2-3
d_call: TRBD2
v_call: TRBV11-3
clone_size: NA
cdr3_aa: CASSQGLGGTDTQYF
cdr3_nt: TGTGCCAGCAGCCAGGGACTAGGAGGCACAGATACGCAGTATTTT

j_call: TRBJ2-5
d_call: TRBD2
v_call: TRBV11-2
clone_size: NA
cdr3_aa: CASSLIDRGGRETQYF
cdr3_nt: TGTGCCAGCAGCCTCATAGATCGGGGGGGGCGAGAGACCCAGTACTTC

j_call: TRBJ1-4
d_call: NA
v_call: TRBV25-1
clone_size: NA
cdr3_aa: CASSDPIWGEGEKLFF
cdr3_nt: TGTGCCAGCAGTGACCCCATATGGGGGGAGGGTGAAAAACTGTTTTTT

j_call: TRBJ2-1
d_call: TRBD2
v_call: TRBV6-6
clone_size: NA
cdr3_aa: CASSYPPGGDYNEQFF
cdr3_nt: TGTGCCAGCAGTTACCCCCCCGGGGGGGATTACAATGAGCAGTTCTTC

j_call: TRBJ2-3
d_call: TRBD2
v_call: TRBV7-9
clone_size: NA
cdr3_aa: CASSFYGLAGVGDTQYF
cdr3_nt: TGTGCCAGCAGCTTTTACGGACTAGCGGGAGTCGGGGATACGCAGTATTTT

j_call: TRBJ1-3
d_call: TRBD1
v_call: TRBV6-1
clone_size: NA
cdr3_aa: CASSESRDRGLGGNTIYF
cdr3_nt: TGTGCCAGCAGTGAATCCCGGGACAGGGGGCTTGGTGGAAACACCATATATTTT

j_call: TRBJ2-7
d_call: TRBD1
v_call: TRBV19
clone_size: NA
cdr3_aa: CASSADRVAEQYF
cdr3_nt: TGTGCCAGTAGTGCCGACAGGGTCGCCGAGCAGTACTTC

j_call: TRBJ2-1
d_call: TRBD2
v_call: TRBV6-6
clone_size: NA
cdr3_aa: CASSYGGVYNEQFF
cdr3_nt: TGTGCCAGCAGTTACGGGGGGGTCTACAATGAGCAGTTCTTC

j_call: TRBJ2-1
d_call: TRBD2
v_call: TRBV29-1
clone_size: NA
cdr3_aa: CSVGGSGTPTYNEQFF
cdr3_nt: TGCAGCGTTGGTGGTAGCGGGACACCTACCTACAATGAGCAGTTCTTC

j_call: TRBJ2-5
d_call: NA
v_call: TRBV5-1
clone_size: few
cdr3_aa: CASSFLRANQETQYF
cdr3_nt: TGCGCCAGCAGCTTTTTGCGAGCAAACCAAGAGACCCAGTACTTC

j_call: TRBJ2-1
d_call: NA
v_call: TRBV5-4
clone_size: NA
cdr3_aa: CASSLVGGGPDEQFF
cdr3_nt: TGTGCCAGCAGCTTGGTAGGGGGAGGGCCCGATGAGCAGTTCTTC

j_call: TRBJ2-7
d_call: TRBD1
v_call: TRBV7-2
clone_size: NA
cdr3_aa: CASSEGTGREQYF
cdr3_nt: TGTGCCAGCAGCGAAGGGACAGGGCGAGAGCAGTACTTC

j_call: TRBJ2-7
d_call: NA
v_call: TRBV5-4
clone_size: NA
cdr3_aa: CASSSGGTTYEQYF
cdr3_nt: TGTGCCAGCAGCTCGGGCGGGACGACCTACGAGCAGTACTTC

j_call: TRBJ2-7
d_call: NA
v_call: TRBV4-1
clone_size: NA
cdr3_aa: CASSQLAAYEQYF
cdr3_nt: TGCGCCAGCAGCCAATTAGCAGCCTACGAGCAGTACTTC

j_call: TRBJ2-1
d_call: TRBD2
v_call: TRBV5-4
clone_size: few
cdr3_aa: CASSASSGPAYNEQFF
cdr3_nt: TGTGCCAGCAGCGCATCTAGCGGGCCCGCCTACAATGAGCAGTTCTTC

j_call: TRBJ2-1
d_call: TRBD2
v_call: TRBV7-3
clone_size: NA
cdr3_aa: CASSPGPRGDNEQFF
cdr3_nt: TGTGCCAGCAGTCCCGGTCCACGGGGGGACAATGAGCAGTTCTTC

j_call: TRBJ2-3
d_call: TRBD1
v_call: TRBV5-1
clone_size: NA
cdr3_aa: CASSRSDRGTDTQYF
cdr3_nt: TGCGCCAGCAGCCGGAGTGACAGGGGCACAGATACGCAGTATTTT

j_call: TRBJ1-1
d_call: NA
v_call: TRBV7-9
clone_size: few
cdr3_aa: CSSSYRGAGLNTEAFF
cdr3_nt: TGTTCCAGCAGCTATCGGGGTGCGGGGTTGAACACTGAAGCTTTCTTT

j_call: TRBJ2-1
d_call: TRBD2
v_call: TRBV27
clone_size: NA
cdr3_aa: CASNLAGGYSKNEQFF
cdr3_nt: TGTGCCAGCAACCTAGCGGGAGGATATAGTAAGAATGAGCAGTTCTTC

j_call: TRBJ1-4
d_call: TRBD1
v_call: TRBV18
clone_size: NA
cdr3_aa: CASSRLTGGDNEKLFF
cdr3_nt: TGTGCCAGCTCACGGCTTACAGGGGGAGATAATGAAAAACTGTTTTTT

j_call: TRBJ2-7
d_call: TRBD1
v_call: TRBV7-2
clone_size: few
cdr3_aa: CASSFGTVSSYEQYF
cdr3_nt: TGTGCCAGCAGCTTCGGGACAGTCAGCTCCTACGAGCAGTACTTC

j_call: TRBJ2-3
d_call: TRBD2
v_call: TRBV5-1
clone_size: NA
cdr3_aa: CASSLDRSGGTDTQYF
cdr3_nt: TGCGCCAGCAGCTTGGACAGGTCCGGGGGGACAGATACGCAGTATTTT

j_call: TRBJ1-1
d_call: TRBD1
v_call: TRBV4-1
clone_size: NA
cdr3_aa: CASSQGTGTYTEAFF
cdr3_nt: TGCGCCAGCAGCCAAGGGACAGGGACCTACACTGAAGCTTTCTTT